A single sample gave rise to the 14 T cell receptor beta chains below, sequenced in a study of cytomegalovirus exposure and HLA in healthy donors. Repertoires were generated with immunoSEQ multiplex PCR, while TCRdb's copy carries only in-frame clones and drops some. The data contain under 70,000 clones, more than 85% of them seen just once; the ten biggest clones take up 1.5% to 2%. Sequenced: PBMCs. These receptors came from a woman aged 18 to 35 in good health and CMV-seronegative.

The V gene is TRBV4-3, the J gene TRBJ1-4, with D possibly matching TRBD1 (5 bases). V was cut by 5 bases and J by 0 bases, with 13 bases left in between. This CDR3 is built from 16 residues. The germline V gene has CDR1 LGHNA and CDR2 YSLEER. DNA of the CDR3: TGCGCCAGCAGCTACAGTGGGGCTTCAACTAATGAAAAACTGTTTTTT. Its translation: CASSYSGASTNEKLFF.

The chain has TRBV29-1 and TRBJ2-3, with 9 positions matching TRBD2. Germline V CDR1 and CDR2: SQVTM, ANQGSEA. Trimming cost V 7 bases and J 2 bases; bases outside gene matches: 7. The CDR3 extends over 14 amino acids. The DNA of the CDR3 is TGCAGCGGGAATCTAGCGGGACTCACAGATACGCAGTATTTT. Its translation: CSGNLAGLTDTQYF.

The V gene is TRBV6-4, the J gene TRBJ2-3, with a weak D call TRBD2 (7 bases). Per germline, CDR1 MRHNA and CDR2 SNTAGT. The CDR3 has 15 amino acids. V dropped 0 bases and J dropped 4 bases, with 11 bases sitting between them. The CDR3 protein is CASSDSGGLPDTQYF. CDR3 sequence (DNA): TGTGCCAGCAGTGACTCGGGGGGGCTCCCAGATACGCAGTATTTT.

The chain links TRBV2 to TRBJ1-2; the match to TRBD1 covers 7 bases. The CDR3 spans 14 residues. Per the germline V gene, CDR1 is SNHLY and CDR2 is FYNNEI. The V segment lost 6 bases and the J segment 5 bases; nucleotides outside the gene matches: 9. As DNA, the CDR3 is TGTGCCAGCAGGGCCGGGACAGCGGCTTATGGCTACACCTTC. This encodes CASRAGTAAYGYTF.

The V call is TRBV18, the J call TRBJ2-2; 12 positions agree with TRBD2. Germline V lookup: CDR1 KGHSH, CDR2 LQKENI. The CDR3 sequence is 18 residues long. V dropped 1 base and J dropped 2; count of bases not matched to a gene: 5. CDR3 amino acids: CASSPRLAGGPNTGELFF. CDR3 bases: TGTGCCAGCTCACCACGTCTAGCGGGAGGGCCTAACACCGGGGAGCTGTTTTTT.

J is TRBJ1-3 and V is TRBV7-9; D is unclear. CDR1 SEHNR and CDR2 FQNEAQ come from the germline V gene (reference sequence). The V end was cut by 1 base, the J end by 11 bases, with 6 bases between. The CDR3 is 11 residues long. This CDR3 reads CASSLGAAIYF. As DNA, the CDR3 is TGTGCCAGCAGCTTAGGGGCCGCCATATATTTT.

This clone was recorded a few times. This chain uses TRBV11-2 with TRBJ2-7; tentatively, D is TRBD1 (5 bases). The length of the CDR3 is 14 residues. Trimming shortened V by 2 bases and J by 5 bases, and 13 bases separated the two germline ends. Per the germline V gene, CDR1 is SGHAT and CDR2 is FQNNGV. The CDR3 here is CASSLRGARDEQYF. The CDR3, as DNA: TGTGCCAGCAGCTTAAGGGGTGCCCGTGACGAGCAGTACTTC.

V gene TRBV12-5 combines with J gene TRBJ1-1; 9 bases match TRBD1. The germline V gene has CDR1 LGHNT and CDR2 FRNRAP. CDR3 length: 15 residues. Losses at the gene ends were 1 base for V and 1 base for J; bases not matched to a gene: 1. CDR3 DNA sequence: TGTGCTAGTGGTTTGGGGACAGGGGAGAACACTGAAGCTTTCTTT. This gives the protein CASGLGTGENTEAFF.

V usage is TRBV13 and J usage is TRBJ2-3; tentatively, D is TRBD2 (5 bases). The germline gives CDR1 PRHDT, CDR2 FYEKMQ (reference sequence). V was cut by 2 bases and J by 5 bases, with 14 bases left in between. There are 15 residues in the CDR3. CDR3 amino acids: CASSLSLAYRDTQYF. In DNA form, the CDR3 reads TGTGCCAGCAGCTTAAGCCTAGCATACAGAGATACGCAGTATTTT.

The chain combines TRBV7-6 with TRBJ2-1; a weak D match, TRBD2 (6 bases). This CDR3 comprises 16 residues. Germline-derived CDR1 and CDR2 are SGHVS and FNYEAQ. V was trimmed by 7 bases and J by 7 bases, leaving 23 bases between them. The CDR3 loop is CASTVGETSGSNEQFF. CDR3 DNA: TGTGCCAGCACCGTAGGGGAGACTAGTGGTTCGAATGAGCAGTTCTTC. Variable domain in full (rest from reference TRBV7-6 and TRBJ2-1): GAGVSQSPRYKVTKRGQDVALRCDPISGHVSLYWYRQALGQGPEFLTYFNYEAQQDKSGLPNDRFSAERPEGSISTLTIQRTEQRDSAMYRCASTVGETSGSNEQFFGPGTRLTVL.

The CDR3 coding sequence is TGCAGCGTTGTAGCGGATCTACCCTACAATGAGCAGTTCTTC. Its protein product is CSVVADLPYNEQFF. The chain uses TRBV29-1 and TRBJ2-1, with a weak D call TRBD2 (6 bases). V was cut by 4 bases and J by 2 bases, with 12 bases left in between. This CDR3 has 14 residues. The germline gives CDR1 SQVTM, CDR2 ANQGSEA.

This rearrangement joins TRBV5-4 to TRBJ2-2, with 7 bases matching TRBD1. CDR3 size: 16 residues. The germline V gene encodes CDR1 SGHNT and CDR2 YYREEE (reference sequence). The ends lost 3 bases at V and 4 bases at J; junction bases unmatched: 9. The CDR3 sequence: CASSYYRGTGTGELFF. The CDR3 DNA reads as TGTGCCAGCAGCTACTACAGGGGAACGGGCACCGGGGAGCTGTTTTTT.

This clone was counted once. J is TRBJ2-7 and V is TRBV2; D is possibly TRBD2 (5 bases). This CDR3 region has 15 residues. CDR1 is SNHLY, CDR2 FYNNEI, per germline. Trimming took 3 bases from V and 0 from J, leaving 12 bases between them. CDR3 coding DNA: TGTGCCAGCAGTGACCTCAGGAGGAGCTCCTACGAGCAGTACTTC. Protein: CASSDLRRSSYEQYF. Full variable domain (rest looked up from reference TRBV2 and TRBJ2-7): EPEVTQTPSHQVTQMGQEVILRCVPISNHLYFYWYRQILGQKVEFLVSFYNNEISEKSEIFDDQFSVERPDGSNFTLKIRSTKLEDSAMYFCASSDLRRSSYEQYFGPGTRLTVT.

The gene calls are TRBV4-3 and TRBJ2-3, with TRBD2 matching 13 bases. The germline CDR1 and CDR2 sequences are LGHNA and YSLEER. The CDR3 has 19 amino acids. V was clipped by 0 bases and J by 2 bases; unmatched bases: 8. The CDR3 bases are TGCGCCAGCAGCCAAGAAGGACTAGCGGGGGCCTCCCCCACAGATACGCAGTATTTT. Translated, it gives CASSQEGLAGASPTDTQYF.